The rows below give T cell receptor beta chains drawn from one sample of a study of blood T cell repertoires in COVID-19. Repertoires were generated with immunoSEQ multiplex PCR, while TCRdb's copy carries only in-frame clones and drops some. The repertoire consists of over 150,000 clones, with roughly 80% occurring once and the leading ten covering over 25%. Sequencing input: peripheral blood. These TCRs come from a woman between 55 and 75 years old with acute or convalescent COVID-19. The CDR3 runs from the conserved cysteine through the conserved F or W. D genes are given only for firm matches. Expanded clones are given a class, and other clones once, few, many or no size at all.

clone_size	d_call	v_call	j_call	cdr3_nt	cdr3_aa
.	.	TRBV4-1	TRBJ1-1	TGCGCCAGCAGCCTACAGGAGCTGACAGTGCAGCTGGGGACTGAAGCTTTCTTT	CASSLQELTVQLGTEAFF
.	.	TRBV7-8	TRBJ1-1	TGTGCCAGCAGCTTACAGGGTGTCGCTGAAGCTTTCTTT	CASSLQGVAEAFF
.	.	TRBV4-1	TRBJ1-1	TGCGCCAGCAGCCAAATGGACTCTGGGGTGAGGAACACTGAAGCTTTCTTT	CASSQMDSGVRNTEAFF
.	.	TRBV6-5	TRBJ1-3	TGTGCCAGCCTTCTGGGAGGATCTGGAAACACCATATATTTT	CASLLGGSGNTIYF
many	.	TRBV4-1	TRBJ2-3	TGCGCCAGCAGCCAATTAGACACAGATACGCAGTATTTT	CASSQLDTDTQYF
once	.	TRBV7-2	TRBJ1-4	TGTGCCAGCAAGCCGGGAGCAACTAATGAAAAACTGTTTTTT	CASKPGATNEKLFF
once	.	TRBV5-1	TRBJ2-3	TGCGCCAGCAGCTTGGCTTCTAACCCCGATACGCAGTATTTT	CASSLASNPDTQYF
.	.	TRBV11-2	TRBJ1-2	TGTGCCAGCAGCCCGACGGCGGGATATGGCTACACCTTC	CASSPTAGYGYTF
.	TRBD1	TRBV5-1	TRBJ1-4	TGCGCCAGCAGCCCTATCGGGACAGACAATGAAAAACTGTTTTTT	CASSPIGTDNEKLFF
.	.	TRBV3-1/TRBV3-2	TRBJ2-2	TGTGCCAGCAGCCAAGGTTATGGGGAGCCAGCGAACACCGGGGAGCTGTTTTTT	CASSQGYGEPANTGELFF
few	.	TRBV21-1	TRBJ2-5	TGTGCCAGCAGCAATGGGGGCGCGAAGACCCAGTACTTC	CASSNGGAKTQYF
.	.	TRBV5-1	TRBJ1-2	TGCGCCAGCGCAAGACAGGTCCTCGAGGTCGGCACCTTC	CASARQVLEVGTF
.	.	TRBV28	TRBJ1-5	TGTGCCAGCAGTTTATTCAGGGGCAATCAGCCCCAGCATTTT	CASSLFRGNQPQHF
.	.	TRBV7-2	TRBJ2-2	TGTGCCAGCAGCTTATCCAGACTCCTAGCAGGGGAGCTGTTTTTT	CASSLSRLLAGELFF
.	.	TRBV9	TRBJ2-5	TGTGCCAGCAGCCAGGGCGGAGGGAAAGAGACCCAGTACTTC	CASSQGGGKETQYF
.	.	TRBV9	TRBJ2-1	TGTGCCAGCGGGGGAGGCGGAGGCTCCTACAATGAGCAGTTCTTC	CASGGGGGSYNEQFF
.	.	TRBV2	TRBJ2-7	TGTGCCAGCAGTGAAGCGCTCAGGGGTCCCTACGAGCAGTACTTC	CASSEALRGPYEQYF
.	.	TRBV1	TRBJ2-5	TGCACCAGCAGCCGGCCGAAGCCGGGATCAAGCCAAGAGACCCAGTACTTC	CTSSRPKPGSSQETQYF
.	.	TRBV3-1/TRBV3-2	TRBJ2-1	TGTGCCAGCAGCCAAGAAGAACAGCTCAATGAGCAGTTCTTC	CASSQEEQLNEQFF
.	TRBD1	TRBV6-5	TRBJ1-2	TGTGCCAGCGGAGACAGGGGCGGCTACACCTTC	CASGDRGGYTF
.	.	TRBV5-1	TRBJ2-5	TGCGCCAGCAGCTTGCTCAACACGCATCAAGAGACCCAGTACTTC	CASSLLNTHQETQYF
.	.	TRBV18	TRBJ2-1	TGTGCCAGCTCAACGGACAGCAACAATGAGCAGTTCTTC	CASSTDSNNEQFF
.	.	TRBV7-2	TRBJ1-2	TGTGCCAGCAGGAGTTCTTTAGGCTACACCTTC	CASRSSLGYTF
.	.	TRBV20-1	TRBJ1-2	TGCAGTGCTAGTTTTTCCGGACAGTCGCCTGGCTACACCTTC	CSASFSGQSPGYTF
.	.	TRBV5-6	TRBJ1-5	TGTGCCAGCAGCTTCCAGGGTTCTCAGCCCCAGCATTTT	CASSFQGSQPQHF
.	TRBD1	TRBV19	TRBJ1-1	TGTGCCAGTAGCCAAGGACGACAGGGCGGAGTTGGAACTGAAGCTTTCTTT	CASSQGRQGGVGTEAFF
.	TRBD2	TRBV11-2	TRBJ2-7	TGTGCCAGCAGCTTACGTTCCCCGTCTAGCGGGGGGTTCAACGAGCAGTACTTC	CASSLRSPSSGGFNEQYF
.	TRBD1	TRBV9	TRBJ1-5	TGTGCCAGCAGCGGCCCCGGACAGGAATCTCAGCCCCAACATTTT	CASSGPGQESQPQHF
.	.	TRBV19	TRBJ1-1	TGTGCCAGTAGTATAGATCTATCGCCCGCCGGTGAAGCTTTCTTT	CASSIDLSPAGEAFF
.	TRBD1	TRBV28	TRBJ1-5	TGTGCCAGCAGTCGGACAGGGAGCAATCAGCCCCAGCATTTT	CASSRTGSNQPQHF
once	.	TRBV10-3	TRBJ1-1	TGTGCCATCAGTGAGGAACCGATAAGCTCTGAAGCTTTCTTT	CAISEEPISSEAFF
.	TRBD1	TRBV11-3	TRBJ2-1	TGTGCCAGCAGCATGAGGGGACAGGGACGCAATGAGCAGTTCTTC	CASSMRGQGRNEQFF
.	.	TRBV5-4	TRBJ1-1	TGTGCCAGCAGCCCGGGGGGGGGATCGGGCACTGAAGCTTTCTTT	CASSPGGGSGTEAFF
.	TRBD1	TRBV7-6	TRBJ1-5	TGTGCCAGCAGCACAGGGGTACGAAATCAGCCCCAGCATTTT	CASSTGVRNQPQHF
.	.	TRBV5-3	TRBJ1-5	TGTGCCAGAAGCCGGGGACATGATAATAGCAATCAGCCCCAGCATTTT	CARSRGHDNSNQPQHF
once	TRBD1	TRBV6-5	TRBJ2-5	TGTGCCAGCAGTTACCGCCTCGGACAGGAAGAGACCCAGTACTTC	CASSYRLGQEETQYF
.	.	TRBV11-3	TRBJ2-1	TGTGCCAGCAGCGGGGGCTGGGCCTACAATGAGCAGTTCTTC	CASSGGWAYNEQFF
.	.	TRBV28	TRBJ1-4	TGTGCCAGCAGGCATCAGGGTCCTGCAACTAATGAAAAACTGTTTTTT	CASRHQGPATNEKLFF
.	.	TRBV28	TRBJ1-4	TGTGCCAGCAGCCCTCTTCACAGGGTGCCAACTAATGAAAAACTGTTTTTT	CASSPLHRVPTNEKLFF
.	.	TRBV19	TRBJ1-1	TGTGCCAGTAGCCCCCGGGGGGATGAAGCTTTCTTT	CASSPRGDEAFF
.	.	TRBV7-2	TRBJ1-2	TGTGCCAGCAGCTTCGGGCAGGAAGGGAGAGGCTACACCTTC	CASSFGQEGRGYTF
.	.	TRBV28	TRBJ1-3	TGTGCCAGCTCTCCCGCTACAGACGGAAACACCATATATTTT	CASSPATDGNTIYF
.	TRBD1	TRBV9	TRBJ2-1	TGTGCCAGCAGCGTATCGGGACAGGGGGCCAATGAGCAGTTCTTC	CASSVSGQGANEQFF
.	.	TRBV4-1	TRBJ2-1	TGCGCCAGCAGCCAGCCCACCCAGGGCAATGAGCAGTTCTTC	CASSQPTQGNEQFF
.	.	TRBV10-1	TRBJ2-2	TGCGCCAGCAGTGGGGAGGTCACCGGGGAGCTGTTTTTT	CASSGEVTGELFF